The T cell receptor beta chain described here comes from a study of blood T cell repertoires in COVID-19. Study as a whole: Samples taken during acute and convalescent COVID-19 were collected in the United States, Italy and Spain. From T cells, B-cell-depleted T cells, or PBMCs came the material, which was cDNA or gDNA.

Some clones are missing from TCRdb's copy, which holds only in-frame ones; the method was immunoSEQ multiplex PCR. Here the sample spans approximately 300,000 clones, roughly 90% being singletons. Participants spanned ages 18 to 89 years and resided in roughly 26 US areas. Self-reported history from a screening survey and questionnaire set each donor's cohort. This CDR3 comprises 19 residues. The gene calls are TRBV12-2 and TRBJ2-5; the table calls TRBD2, which could not be checked here. TRBV12-2 is deemed a pseudogene. Sequencing was carried out using PBMCs or T cells enriched from blood (not recorded which). This clonotype originated in a woman in her thirties who had recovered from COVID-19. In nucleotides, the CDR3 is TGTGCAAGTCGCTTAGCGCCCGGGGGGGAAACGGGAGCCAAAGAGACCCAGTACTTC. This encodes CASRLAPGGETGAKETQYF.